The present T cell receptor beta chain was sequenced within a study of prognosis after radiotherapy for stage I lung cancer (TCRdb year 2021). A note on the overall study: Between April 2018 and 2019, nineteen stage I NSCLC patients were enrolled in Nanjing, China. The study sequenced some 38 blood samples from approximately 20 patients, one before and one after SBRT per patient. Some 14 of the patients presented with newly diagnosed primary stage I lung tumors; five or six had oligometastatic NSCLC following surgical resection of the primary tumor. Concurrent therapy was not administered to any patient alongside SBRT. Using image-guided IMRT or VMAT, SBRT was delivered in 3 to 5 fractions at a biologically effective dose of at least 100 Gy. On tumor histology, roughly 11 patients had adenocarcinoma and several had squamous cell carcinoma. This study profiled peripheral blood TCR beta repertoires from stage I NSCLC patients before and after stereotactic body radiotherapy and linked the repertoires to distant failure. Ages in the cohort of roughly 13 men and a handful of women ranged from about 50 to 85 years, with a median of 74. All patients were regarded as medically inoperable, because of comorbidities in over 10 patients and refusal of surgery in several patients. About 20% of the 19 patients developed distant metastases after SBRT, at a median of about 7 months; the other 15 showed no significant progression.

This clonotype was picked up many times. Its target antigen remains unknown. No base-level quality is on record; no much larger clone is a single base apart. No patient had a history of other malignancies or prior chemotherapy or radiotherapy, and all had node-negative disease on CT and PET/CT. At each of the two time points, roughly 6 milliliters of peripheral venous blood were collected into EDTA tubes. Ficoll-Paque Plus density-gradient centrifugation was used to isolate PBMCs. Immediately after collection, samples were stored at -80 degrees C until analysis. The trim is 4 bases for V and 4 bases for J, with a gap of 11 bases between the germline ends. CDR1 SGHNT and CDR2 YYREEE were looked up in the germline V gene (reference sequence). The CDR3 holds 13 amino acids from the cysteine to the phenylalanine. Just CDR3 DNA is preserved here, 39 bases in frame from base 1. General study outcomes and caveats: The study was limited by the small cohort and short follow-up, and independent validation of the study findings is required. Post-SBRT Shannon entropy and its change from baseline were lower in patients who developed distant metastases; baseline Shannon entropy was not associated with metastases. TRBV and TRBJ usage frequencies reportedly varied with metastasis status, involving two V genes at baseline and several V and two J genes after SBRT. Whether the expanded TCR clones were tumor-specific was not determined. Unique TCR clone counts fell after SBRT (median about 10,000 before versus about 7,100 after; Wilcoxon paired P=0.011). None of the reported P values were adjusted for multiple comparisons.

The TCR beta CDR3 region was amplified from genomic DNA by two rounds of multiplex PCR. The first PCR round used primers specific to each TRBV and TRBJ gene, with sequences filed in Chinese patent CN105087789A. Universal primers were used in the second round of PCR. The Roche High Pure PCR Template Preparation Kit was used to extract genomic DNA from frozen PBMCs. Libraries were sequenced paired-end with 151 bp reads on an Illumina HiSeq 3000. Processing in the source paper ran as follows. CutAdapt was used to discard raw reads that did not contain the multiplex PCR primer sequences. High-quality paired reads were merged into contigs with PEAR. By alignment to reference sequences, MiXCR assigned TRB V, D and J gene segments to each contig. CDR3 sequences were clustered by base quality and sequence similarity to remove sequencing errors. Shannon entropy normalized by the natural log of productive TCR sequence number was used as the measure of diversity. Clonality was defined as one minus Shannon entropy divided by the natural log of the number of unique clonotypes. Progression-free survival cut-offs for repertoire metrics were chosen using the Youden index of ROC curves, with analyses run in R 3.5.3. The raw public data were reprocessed by TCRdb itself: fastp quality trimming at Q25, MiXCR clonotype calling, in-frame beta chains only. CDR3 protein sequences are deduplicated, and each keeps its most common genes and DNA. TCRdb assigned the V and J calls; the authors' analysis was not used. This sample has over 11,000 distinct CDR3 sequences in its table, and 25% to 30% of those were observed once. The top ten clonotypes cover roughly 13% of the sample.

The receptor comes from a donor at least 50 years old with non-small cell lung cancer. Material: PBMCs, obtained before or after stereotactic body radiation therapy (not recorded which). The sequence links TRBV5-4 to TRBJ1-2; perhaps TRBD1 is the D gene, with 5 bases matching. The CDR3 protein: CASSQDRIYGYTF. The nucleotide sequence is given as TGTGCCAGCAGCCAAGACAGAATCTATGGCTACACCTTC.